Presented here are 10 T cell receptor beta chains from one specimen sequenced in a study of blood T cell repertoires in COVID-19. This table comes from immunoSEQ multiplex PCR, and its TCRdb copy is limited to in-frame clones, with some not included. The sample lists some 140,000 clones; approximately 83% were seen once. The material sequenced was PBMCs or T cells enriched from blood (not recorded which). The origin of the receptors is a man aged 50 to 59 who had recovered from COVID-19.

This chain connects TRBV10-1 to TRBJ1-5, with 8 bases that match TRBD1. This CDR3 spans 12 amino acids. Looked up from germline, CDR1 is WNHNN and CDR2 is SYGVQD (reference sequence). V was pared by 8 bases and J by 7 bases, with 4 bases of the junction left unmatched. The CDR3 DNA follows: TGCGCCAGCTTACAGGGGGGGCAGCCCCAGCATTTT. Amino acids: CASLQGGQPQHF.

The chain recombines TRBV7-3 with TRBJ2-3, with 10 positions matching TRBD2. Germline-derived CDR1 and CDR2 are SGHTA and FQGTGA. The CDR3 runs to 15 residues. The V and J ends lost 4 bases and 6 bases, in that order; junction bases with no gene match: 7. The DNA for the CDR3 is TGTGCCAGCAGCTCCCAGCGGGGGGGCCGGGATACGCAGTATTTT. This encodes CASSSQRGGRDTQYF.

The chain recombines TRBV27 with TRBJ2-3; 10 bases are a match to TRBD1. This CDR3 is 14 amino acids long. Germline CDR1 MNHEY, CDR2 SMNVEV (reference sequence). J was trimmed by 3 bases and V by 6 bases; bases with no gene match: 3. CDR3 in amino acids: CASRGQGRTDTQYF. For the CDR3, the DNA is TGTGCCAGCAGGGGACAGGGGCGAACAGATACGCAGTATTTT.

The J gene is TRBJ2-2, the V gene TRBV2, with D perhaps TRBD2 (6 bases). The CDR3 length is 15 residues. The germline V and J ends were trimmed by 3 bases and 1 base, with 9 bases remaining between them. The V gene's germline CDR1 is SNHLY and CDR2 FYNNEI. CDR3 region: CASSEVGGNTGELFF. CDR3 DNA sequence: TGTGCCAGCAGTGAGGTGGGGGGGAACACCGGGGAGCTGTTTTTT.

The chain carries TRBV7-2 and TRBJ2-5; 8 bases fit TRBD2. Per germline, CDR1 SGHTA and CDR2 FQGNSA. V lost 1 base, J lost 5 bases, and 12 bases stayed unmatched. The CDR3 sequence is 17 residues long. This CDR3 reads CASSLGKVGGARETQYF. The CDR3 DNA follows: TGTGCCAGCAGCTTAGGCAAGGTCGGGGGGGCCCGCGAGACCCAGTACTTC.

V gene TRBV4-1 combines with J gene TRBJ1-2; TRBD1 matches at 7 bases. This CDR3 has 15 amino acids. V lost 0 bases and J lost 4; bases outside the gene matches: 5. The germline V gene encodes CDR1 MGHRA and CDR2 YSYEKL. The CDR3 region has the DNA TGCGCCAGCAGCCAAGATGAGGGGGCCGGCTATGGCTACACCTTC. As protein: CASSQDEGAGYGYTF.

This chain joins TRBV6-6 and TRBJ2-3, with 13 bases aligning to TRBD2. There are 22 residues in the CDR3. V shed 5 bases and J 0 bases; nucleotides not matched to a gene: 20. Germline lookup yields CDR1 MNHNY and CDR2 SVGAGI (reference sequence). The CDR3 DNA sequence: TGTGCCAGCAGTCCACCTCCATTAACTAGCGGGGGGGCCGATTCTAGCACAGATACGCAGTATTTT. It translates to CASSPPPLTSGGADSSTDTQYF.

The V call is TRBV12-3 or TRBV12-4, the J call TRBJ2-1; weak D call: TRBD2 (6 bases). CDR3 length: 13 amino acids. Trimming cost V 1 base and J 10 bases, with 11 bases left between them. Here the CDR3 DNA reads TGTGCCAGCAGTTTAGGGGCGGGGTTGGAGCAGTTCTTC. It encodes CASSLGAGLEQFF.

The chain joins TRBV27 to TRBJ1-4; D gene unclear. In germline, CDR1 is MNHEY, CDR2 SMNVEV (reference sequence). Trimming stripped 2 bases from V and 4 bases from J, with 11 bases between. There are 15 residues in the CDR3. The CDR3, as DNA: TGTGCCAGCAGTTTACTGTCGGGGTTTAATGAAAAACTGTTTTTT. This sequence encodes CASSLLSGFNEKLFF. Drawing the rest from reference TRBV27 and TRBJ1-4, the complete variable domain is EAQVTQNPRYLITVTGKKLTVTCSQNMNHEYMSWYRQDPGLGLRQIYYSMNVEVTDKGDVPEGYKVSRKEKRNFPLILESPSPNQTSLYFCASSLLSGFNEKLFFGSGTQLSVL.

The V and J genes are TRBV6-2 or TRBV6-3 and TRBJ2-7; tentatively, D is TRBD2 (5 bases). Germline V gene data show CDR1 as MNHEY and CDR2 as SVGEGT. This CDR3 is 13 amino acids long. V lost 5 bases and J lost 2, with 10 bases in between. The CDR3 protein is CASSRAGTYEQYF. CDR3 DNA sequence: TGTGCCAGCAGTAGGGCGGGCACCTACGAGCAGTACTTC.